This T cell receptor beta chain was sequenced in a study of blood T cell repertoires in COVID-19 (dated by TCRdb to about 2020). Context from the whole study: Samples from collaborators originated in the United States, Italy and Spain and spanned both the acute and convalescent phases of COVID-19. The material from the prospective study consisted of cDNA or gDNA derived from T cells, B-cell-depleted T cells, or PBMCs. Deeply sampled blood TCRbeta repertoires from subjects exposed to, actively infected with, or recovered from COVID-19 were included in the dataset. The repertoires were made available in a free public database intended to serve as a resource for research on the immune response to SARS-CoV-2. Samples were obtained from the ongoing ImmuneRACE study (first 160 participants) and from roughly 1,300 subjects provided by 6 global collaborators. Sample metadata almost always included a de-identified subject ID, COVID-19 status, age in years and sex. Where HLA class I and class II types were available, the types were taken from metadata supplied by the sample provider, not from assay-based typing. General study outcomes and caveats: The quantity of clinical and demographic metadata differed by source and by participant and was supplied without curation.

The CDR3 runs 16 residues from the cysteine to the phenylalanine. CDR3 DNA only is kept here, 48 bases in frame from base 1. CDR1 and CDR2 are read off the germline V gene (reference sequence) as SGHKS and YYEKEE. In Seattle, one collaborating source enrolled patients while the infection was active and tracked those patients longitudinally over the course of disease. The collaborating institutions used their own protocols to collect whole blood in K2EDTA tubes. For TCRbeta analysis, collaborators shipped samples as frozen whole blood, isolated PBMCs, or DNA extracted from either of those sample types. This clone has more than one count but fewer than ten. Its target antigen remains unknown. Germline and junction disagree at one end, which may indicate a read error. TCRbeta CDR3 regions were amplified from genomic DNA by means of the immunoSEQ Assay, a bias-controlled multiplex PCR. As for the authors' bioinformatics: Nucleated cell counts per sample were estimated from amplification of reference gene primers within the assay. To quantify the absolute abundance of each unique TCRbeta CDR3 rearrangement, sequence reads were collapsed and filtered. Productive Simpson clonality was computed per sample as the square root of Simpson's diversity index over productive rearrangements. The table comes from immuneACCESS by way of TCRdb, which keeps in-frame sequences with V and J called. Part of the clones is missing from these tables; in studies checked, under half for an unresolved V gene and the rest for unknown reasons. The V and J calls and clone size come from that table; D and trimming were worked out from the DNA. The sample contains under 450,000 clones, 86% of them found a single time. Together, the top ten hold roughly 6.6% of the sample.

The chain is assembled from TRBV5-5 and TRBJ2-7; TRBD1 is a weak D gene call, 5 bases matching. The receptor comes from a woman aged 55-69 years with COVID-19, enrolled during active disease. The sample was peripheral blood. The bases are TGTGCCAGCGGCTTCCCCGTTAACAGGCCCATCTACGAGCAGTACTTC. Its protein reads: CASGFPVNRPIYEQYF.